The clone carrying this T cell receptor beta chain showed up just a few times. TCRdb redid the calling of the RT-PCR reads with MiXCR, one entry per CDR3 protein. The sample lists about a million distinct CDR3 sequences, approximately 18% occurring once. The entry originates in a study of patients and donors after allogeneic stem cell transplantation. The sequence came from a human donor who was either an allogeneic HSCT recipient or a stem cell or donor lymphocyte infusion donor (not recorded which). It is not recorded whose cells these are; they may come from a transplant donor. The sequenced material came from blood, either unsorted or a sorted T cell fraction (not recorded which).

The CDR3: CSASPTTEQYF. Here the CDR3 DNA reads TGCAGTGCTAGCCCCACGACAGAGCAGTACTTC. The genes are TRBV20-1 and TRBJ2-7, with D hard to call. CDR1 and CDR2 (germline): DFQATT, SNEGSKA (reference sequence). The CDR3 is 11 amino acids. The V end was cut by 3 bases, the J end by 7 bases, with 10 bases between.